These 30 T cell receptor beta chains share one sample of origin, sequenced in a study of graft-versus-host responses after intestinal transplantation. Researchers processed graft tissue to release intraepithelial and lamina propria lymphocytes. TCRdb's table, derived via immunoSEQ multiplex PCR, lists solely in-frame clones and lacks some. The sample comprises 60,000 to 65,000 clones, around 90% of which are singletons, and 1.5% to 2% rests with the top ten. This specimen was ileum tissue, taken 350 to 400 days after transplant. The receptor set was obtained from a human patient who received an intestinal transplant, so some T cells may come from the graft donor.

This clone was seen just once. This rearrangement joins TRBV6-5 to TRBJ1-5; 8 nucleotides align to TRBD1. V gave up 4 bases and J gave up 3 bases; unmatched junction bases: 8. The CDR3 runs 16 residues. Germline loops: CDR1 MNHEY, CDR2 SVGAGI. CDR3 coding DNA: TGTGCCAGCAGTTCAGGGGGCGCGTATAACAATCAGCCCCAGCATTTT. As protein: CASSSGGAYNNQPQHF.

This chain links TRBV7-2 with TRBJ2-1, with no clear D. This CDR3 has 14 residues. Germline V gene lookup returns CDR1 SGHTA and CDR2 FQGNSA. V shed 2 bases and J shed 8 bases, with 13 bases lying between them. The DNA of the CDR3 is TGTGCCAGCAGCTTACCGGGCCTCCGGGATGAGCAGTTCTTC. This sequence encodes CASSLPGLRDEQFF. The whole variable domain, filled in from reference TRBV7-2 and TRBJ2-1, reads GAGVSQSPSNKVTEKGKDVELRCDPISGHTALYWYRQSLGQGLEFLIYFQGNSAPDKSGLPSDRFSAERTGGSVSTLTIQRTQQEDSAVYLCASSLPGLRDEQFFGPGTRLTVL.

The genes are TRBV6-5 and TRBJ1-6; TRBD1 agrees at 7 bases. CDR3 length: 16 amino acids. V lost 0 bases to trimming and J lost 9 bases; unmatched junction nucleotides: 8. CDR1 MNHEY and CDR2 SVGAGI come from the germline V gene. The CDR3 DNA reads TGTGCCAGCAGTTACTCGAGTATCCAGGGGGTTTCACCCCTCCACTTT. Its protein product is CASSYSSIQGVSPLHF.

V is TRBV2 and J is TRBJ2-7, with TRBD1 as a possible D gene (5 bases). CDR1 is SNHLY, CDR2 FYNNEI, per germline. The CDR3 extends over 12 amino acids. Trimming cost V 6 bases and J 1 base, with 7 bases left between them. For the CDR3, the DNA is TGTGCCAGCAGGACAGATTCCTACGAGCAGTACTTC. Protein product: CASRTDSYEQYF.

The gene calls are TRBV5-5 and TRBJ2-7; TRBD1 matches at 8 bases. V lost 4 bases to trimming and J lost 4 bases; unmatched junction nucleotides: 10. In germline, CDR1 is SGHKS, CDR2 YYEKEE (reference sequence). This CDR3 is built from 15 residues. The CDR3 region is CASSPGQVGVYEQYF. In nucleotides, the CDR3 is TGTGCCAGCAGCCCGGGACAGGTGGGGGTTTACGAGCAGTACTTC.

The chain combines TRBV19 with TRBJ2-7; perhaps TRBD1 as D (5 bases). The V end was cut by 3 bases, the J end by 2 bases, with 11 bases between. CDR3 length: 14 residues. CDR1 LNHDA and CDR2 SQIVND come from the germline V gene (reference sequence). The CDR3 nucleotides read TGTGCCAGTAGTATTGACAGTGGAACCTACGAGCAGTACTTC. Amino acids: CASSIDSGTYEQYF.

The rearrangement uses TRBV7-8 and TRBJ2-1, with D maybe TRBD2 (6 bases). This CDR3 region has 16 residues. The germline V gene encodes CDR1 SGHVS and CDR2 FQNEAQ. Trimming stripped 1 base from V and 6 bases from J, with 16 bases between. CDR3 loop: CASSLVSRGDFNEQFF. The CDR3 DNA reads as TGTGCCAGCAGCTTAGTTTCCCGCGGGGATTTCAATGAGCAGTTCTTC.

The chain has TRBV9 and TRBJ1-2, with 8 bases identical to TRBD1. The CDR3 is 16 amino acids. Germline trimming cut 7 bases from V and 1 base from J; bases unmatched to any gene: 12. CDR1 and CDR2 from the germline V gene are SGDLS and YYNGEE. The DNA for the CDR3 is TGTGCCAGCGGCCGGACAGGGTTTGGTTTTAACTATGGCTACACCTTC. Protein sequence: CASGRTGFGFNYGYTF.

The chain employs TRBV14 and TRBJ1-1, with D possibly being TRBD1 (5 bases). V shed 5 bases and J shed 0 bases, with 10 bases lying between them. There are 14 residues in the CDR3. Germline V gives CDR1 SGHDN, CDR2 FVKESK. The CDR3 region has the DNA TGTGCCAGCAGCAAGGGACGGTTGAACACTGAAGCTTTCTTT. This gives the protein CASSKGRLNTEAFF.

There are a few counts of this clone. The chain recombines TRBV6-6 with TRBJ1-3; a possible D gene is TRBD1 (5 bases). This CDR3 has 16 amino acids. The germline V gene has CDR1 MNHNY and CDR2 SVGAGI (reference sequence). V lost 5 bases, J lost 0 bases, and 14 bases lay in between. CDR3 coding DNA: TGTGCCAGCAGTCCCCGACTGGGGACCTCTGGAAACACCATATATTTT. It encodes CASSPRLGTSGNTIYF.

The chain carries TRBV5-1 and TRBJ2-1, with 7 bases that match TRBD1. Germline V gene data show CDR1 as SGHRS and CDR2 as YFSETQ. V shed 1 base and J 6 bases; nucleotides not matched to a gene: 10. The CDR3 extends over 16 amino acids. CDR3 sequence: CASSLLQGEKSNEQFF. The CDR3 DNA sequence: TGCGCCAGCAGCTTGCTGCAGGGGGAGAAGAGCAATGAGCAGTTCTTC.

V is TRBV7-9 and J is TRBJ2-7, with D maybe TRBD2 (5 bases). The length of the CDR3 is 13 residues. Germline-derived CDR1 and CDR2 are SEHNR and FQNEAQ (reference sequence). Trimming removed 0 bases from V and 2 bases from J, with 5 bases in between. CDR3 in amino acids: CASSLAGAYEQYF. CDR3 nucleotide sequence: TGTGCCAGCAGCTTAGCGGGAGCCTACGAGCAGTACTTC.

This rearrangement joins TRBV6-1 to TRBJ1-5; D is undetermined. CDR3 length: 13 amino acids. Trimming removed 3 bases at V and 4 bases at J, with 7 bases between. The germline CDR1 and CDR2 sequences are MNHNS and SASEGT. CDR3 sequence (DNA): TGTGCCAGCAGTGACGAAGGAAATCAGCCCCAGCATTTT. It encodes CASSDEGNQPQHF.

The V and J genes are TRBV4-1 and TRBJ2-7, with 16 bases identical to TRBD2. The CDR3 consists of 17 residues. V gave up 6 bases and J gave up 6 bases; unmatched junction bases: 11. CDR1 MGHRA and CDR2 YSYEKL come from the germline V gene. In DNA, the CDR3 is TGCGCCAGCAGTTTCGGGACTAGCGGGGGGGCCCGGGGCGAGCAGTACTTC. It codes for CASSFGTSGGARGEQYF.

The chain is built from TRBV5-8 and TRBJ2-1, with D possibly being TRBD1 (5 bases). This CDR3 region has 15 residues. V was shortened by 2 bases and J by 4 bases, with 13 bases between the two germline ends. Germline V gives CDR1 SGHTS, CDR2 YDEGEE. Written as DNA, the CDR3 is TGTGCCAGCAGCTTTGAAGGGGCACCTTACAATGAGCAGTTCTTC. Amino acids: CASSFEGAPYNEQFF.

CDR3 in amino acids: CASRRDRSFSYEQYF. Written as DNA, the CDR3 is TGTGCCAGCAGAAGGGACAGGTCCTTCTCCTACGAGCAGTACTTC. This chain links TRBV6-6 with TRBJ2-7, with TRBD1 matching 8 bases. The CDR3 has 15 amino acids. V lost 6 bases, J lost 0 bases, and 7 bases stayed unmatched. Germline V CDR1 and CDR2: MNHNY, SVGAGI (reference sequence).

The J gene is TRBJ2-7, the V gene TRBV25-1; D is possibly TRBD1 (6 bases). Trimming shortened V by 7 bases and J by 0 bases, and 10 bases separated the two germline ends. The CDR3 loop spans 13 amino acids. Germline V gene sequence: CDR1 MGHDK, CDR2 SYGVNS. The CDR3 loop is CASNRASSYEQYF. CDR3 sequence (DNA): TGTGCCAGCAACAGGGCTAGCTCCTACGAGCAGTACTTC.

The chain recombines TRBV6-5 with TRBJ1-1; D is possibly TRBD1 (5 bases). The germline V and J ends were trimmed by 7 bases and 3 bases, with 15 bases remaining between them. Germline V gene data show CDR1 as MNHEY and CDR2 as SVGAGI. The CDR3 loop spans 14 amino acids. DNA of the CDR3: TGTGCCAGCATGGGGGTGTGGACGGACACTGAAGCTTTCTTT. Protein product: CASMGVWTDTEAFF.

The V gene is TRBV6-1, the J gene TRBJ2-2; 9 bases agree with TRBD1. V lost 6 bases to trimming and J lost 5 bases; unmatched junction nucleotides: 4. The CDR3 totals 14 residues. The V gene's germline CDR1 is MNHNS and CDR2 SASEGT. The CDR3 region is CASRTGGGTGELFF. The CDR3, as DNA: TGTGCCAGCAGGACAGGGGGAGGTACCGGGGAGCTGTTTTTT.

The chain is built from TRBV6-6 and TRBJ1-4, with a possible D match to TRBD1 (6 bases). The CDR3 has 14 residues. Germline V gives CDR1 MNHNY, CDR2 SVGAGI (reference sequence). Deletions cut 4 bases from V and 5 bases from J, with 11 bases between. The CDR3 loop reads CASSLDRLNEKLFF. CDR3 DNA sequence: TGTGCCAGCAGTTTAGACAGGTTGAATGAAAAACTGTTTTTT.

This chain joins TRBV10-1 and TRBJ2-7; maybe TRBD2 (5 bases). CDR3 length: 14 residues. Germline CDR1 is WNHNN and CDR2 is SYGVQD (reference sequence). Trimming stripped 6 bases from V and 4 bases from J, with 16 bases between. DNA of the CDR3: TGCGCCAGCAGGGATGTCAGCGGCCCGTACGAGCAGTACTTC. Translating it yields CASRDVSGPYEQYF.

In DNA, the CDR3 is TGTGCCAGTAGGGGGGCGGGACTACATTACAATGAGCAGTTCTTC. Encoded protein: CASRGAGLHYNEQFF. The chain employs TRBV19 and TRBJ2-1, with D possibly TRBD2 on 7 matching bases. Germline V gene sequence: CDR1 LNHDA, CDR2 SQIVND (reference sequence). The CDR3 runs to 15 residues. Trimming pared 6 bases from V and 4 bases from J, leaving 16 bases between.

The CDR3 DNA reads TGCAGCGCTAAGCAGGGCAGGGACTATGGCTACACCTTC. Its protein product is CSAKQGRDYGYTF. The chain has TRBV29-1 and TRBJ1-2; D may be TRBD1 (5 bases). V was clipped by 7 bases and J by 3 bases, with 15 bases between them. The CDR3 covers 13 residues. Germline CDR1 is SQVTM and CDR2 is ANQGSEA.

This clone was found once. The V and J genes are TRBV18 and TRBJ2-1, with D unclear. Germline V gene sequence: CDR1 KGHSH, CDR2 LQKENI. The CDR3 sequence is 13 residues long. V was trimmed by 4 bases and J by 8 bases, leaving 12 bases between them. The CDR3 nucleotides read TGTGCCAGCTCACGCAACCTTGGCGATGAGCAGTTCTTC. Protein product: CASSRNLGDEQFF. Together with reference TRBV18 and TRBJ2-1, the CDR3 gives the full variable domain: NAGVMQNPRHLVRRRGQEARLRCSPMKGHSHVYWYRQLPEEGLKFMVYLQKENIIDESGMPKERFSAEFPKEGPSILRIQQVVRGDSAAYFCASSRNLGDEQFFGPGTRLTVL.

This sequence joins TRBV7-2 and TRBJ2-7; 10 bases are a match to TRBD2. The germline CDR1 and CDR2 sequences are SGHTA and FQGNSA. V lost 0 bases and J lost 5; bases outside the gene matches: 7. The CDR3 covers 16 residues. CDR3: CASSLAPPLAGDEQYF. The CDR3 DNA reads TGTGCCAGCAGCTTAGCCCCCCCGCTAGCGGGAGACGAGCAGTACTTC.

The chain carries TRBV5-4 and TRBJ2-6; 8 bases align to TRBD1. This CDR3 comprises 18 residues. Trimming took 4 bases from V and 0 from J; bases not matched to a gene: 9. Germline CDR1 is SGHNT and CDR2 is YYREEE (reference sequence). The CDR3 DNA follows: TGTGCCAGCAGCCGGAAGTGGGACAGGCCCTCTGGGGCCAACGTCCTGACTTTC. Its protein product is CASSRKWDRPSGANVLTF.

The rearrangement uses TRBV15 and TRBJ2-7; 7 bases are shared with TRBD2. V was pared by 2 bases and J by 2 bases, with 3 bases of the junction left unmatched. Germline V lookup: CDR1 LNHNV, CDR2 YYDKDF (reference sequence). The CDR3 is made up of 14 amino acids. CDR3 region: CATSRPSGAYEQYF. The CDR3 region has the DNA TGTGCCACCAGCAGACCCAGCGGGGCCTACGAGCAGTACTTC. Variable domain in full (rest from reference TRBV15 and TRBJ2-7): DAMVIQNPRYQVTQFGKPVTLSCSQTLNHNVMYWYQQKSSQAPKLLFHYYDKDFNNEADTPDNFQSRRPNTSFCFLDIRSPGLGDTAMYLCATSRPSGAYEQYFGPGTRLTVT.

The rearrangement links TRBV6-6 to TRBJ2-5; 7 bases agree with TRBD1. The assigned J gene may be wrong: the sequence end matches TRBJ2-7 better. Germline values: CDR1 MNHNY, CDR2 SVGAGI (reference sequence). This CDR3 has 16 residues. The CDR3 DNA reads TGTGCCAGCAGTTTCCACCCGGGACAGCCCTCCTACGAGCAGTACTTC. Translating it yields CASSFHPGQPSYEQYF.

The chain employs TRBV5-4 and TRBJ2-5; D tentatively reads TRBD1 or TRBD2 (6 bases each). The length of the CDR3 is 16 residues. The germline CDR1 and CDR2 sequences are SGHNT and YYREEE (reference sequence). Trimming took off 3 bases at V and 5 bases at J, with 20 bases between the two ends. The CDR3 nucleotides are TGTGCCAGCAGCTCTGTCGGGGGCGCTAAGTATGAGACCCAGTACTTC. It codes for CASSSVGGAKYETQYF. Combining the CDR3 with reference TRBV5-4 and TRBJ2-5 gives the whole variable domain ETGVTQSPTHLIKTRGQQVTLRCSSQSGHNTVSWYQQALGQGPQFIFQYYREEENGRGNFPPRFSGLQFPNYSSELNVNALELDDSALYLCASSSVGGAKYETQYFGPGTRLLVL.

V and J are TRBV18 and TRBJ1-1; D remains ambiguous. The CDR3 contains 15 residues. Germline-derived CDR1 and CDR2 are KGHSH and LQKENI. V lost 3 bases, J lost 1 base, and 12 bases lay in between. DNA of the CDR3: TGTGCCAGCTCACCGCGCGAGGTACGGAACACTGAAGCTTTCTTT. Its translation is CASSPREVRNTEAFF.